The rows below give T cell receptor beta chains drawn from one sample of a study of T cell repertoires in ileal Crohn's disease. Some clones are missing from TCRdb's copy, which holds only in-frame ones; the method was immunoSEQ multiplex PCR. The table lists over 7,500 clones, roughly 78% of them singletons. The source material was ileal tissue. Receptor source: an adult with Crohn's disease. The CDR3 runs from the conserved cysteine through the conserved F or W. D genes are given only for firm matches. Rows may omit the clone size; those that give it use once, few, many or a size class.

CDR3,DNA,J,size,D,V
CASSRTGEGYEQYF,TGTGCCAGCAGCAGGACAGGGGAAGGCTACGAGCAGTACTTC,TRBJ2-7,-,TRBD1,TRBV7-9
CASSVDRGLDGYTF,TGTGCCAGCAGCGTTGACAGGGGGCTTGATGGCTACACCTTC,TRBJ1-2,-,TRBD1,TRBV9
CASSIRDRAGDEQFF,TGCGCCAGCAGCATAAGGGACAGGGCTGGGGATGAGCAGTTCTTC,TRBJ2-1,few,TRBD1,TRBV5-1
CASSWDSNYNSPLHF,TGTGCCAGCAGCTGGGACTCAAACTATAATTCCCCCCTCCACTTT,TRBJ1-6,once,-,TRBV28
CASSLGRWTEVYTF,TGTGCCAGCAGCTTAGGCCGGTGGACAGAGGTCTACACCTTC,TRBJ1-2,few,-,TRBV7-2
CASSFLGGSNQPQHF,TGTGCCAGCAGTTTTCTGGGGGGTAGCAATCAGCCCCAGCATTTT,TRBJ1-5,-,-,TRBV27
CASSQDVLSYNSPLHF,TGCGCCAGCAGCCAAGACGTCCTCTCCTATAATTCACCCCTCCACTTT,TRBJ1-6,-,-,TRBV4-3
CASSLEQGRISYEQYF,TGTGCCAGCAGCTTGGAGCAGGGCCGTATCTCCTACGAGCAGTACTTC,TRBJ2-7,-,-,TRBV5-6
CASSLRQGTEAFF,TGTGCCAGCAGCCTGAGACAGGGAACTGAAGCTTTCTTT,TRBJ1-1,-,TRBD1,TRBV9
CASSLEAGASGNTIYF,TGTGCCAGCAGCTTAGAGGCAGGGGCGTCTGGAAACACCATATATTTT,TRBJ1-3,once,-,TRBV7-9
CAARQGATSTGELFF,TGTGCCGCCCGACAGGGGGCGACGAGCACCGGGGAGCTGTTTTTT,TRBJ2-2,few,TRBD1,TRBV6-5
CAWSIKGAGKREKLFF,TGTGCCTGGAGTATTAAAGGGGCAGGAAAGCGAGAAAAACTGTTTTTT,TRBJ1-4,-,-,TRBV30
CASSGRTFSDTQYF,TGTGCCAGCAGCGGGAGGACGTTTTCAGATACGCAGTATTTT,TRBJ2-3,-,-,TRBV9
CASRGNRATGELFF,TGTGCCAGTAGGGGGAACAGGGCCACCGGGGAGCTGTTTTTT,TRBJ2-2,-,-,TRBV19
CASSLLGQGSGELFF,TGTGCCAGCAGTTTATTAGGACAGGGATCCGGGGAGCTGTTTTTT,TRBJ2-2,few,TRBD1,TRBV28
CASSLPSGRGGVLTDTQYF,TGTGCCAGCAGCTTGCCGTCGGGGCGGGGGGGCGTCCTCACAGATACGCAGTATTTT,TRBJ2-3,-,TRBD2,TRBV7-6
CSVLGDLGSGANVLTF,TGCAGCGTCCTCGGGGACTTAGGATCTGGGGCCAACGTCCTGACTTTC,TRBJ2-6,few,-,TRBV29-1
CASGPDLLYNEQFF,TGTGCCAGTGGGCCCGACCTCCTCTACAATGAGCAGTTCTTC,TRBJ2-1,-,-,TRBV27
CASTRDSQGNTIYF,TGTGCCAGCACCCGGGACTCCCAGGGAAACACCATATATTTT,TRBJ1-3,-,-,TRBV6-1
CASTHRVDQPQHF,TGTGCCAGCACCCACAGGGTAGACCAGCCCCAGCATTTT,TRBJ1-5,-,-,TRBV6-5
CASSWGGLNTEAFF,TGTGCCAGCAGTTGGGGGGGCCTAAACACTGAAGCTTTCTTT,TRBJ1-1,-,-,TRBV2
CASGTSGTDTQYF,TGTGCCAGCGGAACTAGCGGCACAGATACGCAGTATTTT,TRBJ2-3,-,TRBD2,TRBV7-9